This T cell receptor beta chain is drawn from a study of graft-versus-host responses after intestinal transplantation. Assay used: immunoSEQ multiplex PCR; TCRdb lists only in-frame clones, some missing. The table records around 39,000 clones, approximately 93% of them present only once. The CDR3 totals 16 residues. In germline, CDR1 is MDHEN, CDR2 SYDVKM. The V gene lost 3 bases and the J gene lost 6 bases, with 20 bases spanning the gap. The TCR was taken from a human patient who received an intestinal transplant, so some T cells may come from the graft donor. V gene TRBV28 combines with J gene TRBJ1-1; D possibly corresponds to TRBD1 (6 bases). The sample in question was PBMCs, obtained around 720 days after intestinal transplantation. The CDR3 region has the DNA TGTGCCAGCAGTTTTTCGACGGGGGGGCGCCTCCCTGAAGCTTTCTTT. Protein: CASSFSTGGRLPEAFF.